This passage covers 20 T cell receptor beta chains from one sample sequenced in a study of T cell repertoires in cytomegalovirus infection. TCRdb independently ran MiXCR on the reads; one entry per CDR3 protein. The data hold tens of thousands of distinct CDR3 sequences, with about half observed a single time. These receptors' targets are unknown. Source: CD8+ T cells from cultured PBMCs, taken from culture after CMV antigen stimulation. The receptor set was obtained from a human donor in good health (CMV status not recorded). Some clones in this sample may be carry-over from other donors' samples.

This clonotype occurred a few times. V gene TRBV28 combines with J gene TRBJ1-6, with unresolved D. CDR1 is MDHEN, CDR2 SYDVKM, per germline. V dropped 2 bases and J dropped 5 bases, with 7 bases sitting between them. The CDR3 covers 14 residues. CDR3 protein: CASSLRADNSPLHF. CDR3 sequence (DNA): TGTGCCAGCAGTTTAAGGGCAGATAATTCACCCCTCCACTTT.

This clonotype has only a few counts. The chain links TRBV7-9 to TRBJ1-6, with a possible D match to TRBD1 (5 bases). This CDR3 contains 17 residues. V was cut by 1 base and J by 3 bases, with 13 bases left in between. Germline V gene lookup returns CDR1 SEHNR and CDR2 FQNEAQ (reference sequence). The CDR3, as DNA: TGTGCCAGCAGCTTAGGAGCATCGGGGGACTATAATTCACCCCTCCACTTT. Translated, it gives CASSLGASGDYNSPLHF.

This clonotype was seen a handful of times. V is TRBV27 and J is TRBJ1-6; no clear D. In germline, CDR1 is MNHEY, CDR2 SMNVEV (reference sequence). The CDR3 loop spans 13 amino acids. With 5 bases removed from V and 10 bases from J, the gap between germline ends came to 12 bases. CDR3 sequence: CASSPASGSPLHF. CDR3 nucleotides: TGTGCCAGCAGTCCCGCCTCGGGGTCACCCCTCCACTTT.

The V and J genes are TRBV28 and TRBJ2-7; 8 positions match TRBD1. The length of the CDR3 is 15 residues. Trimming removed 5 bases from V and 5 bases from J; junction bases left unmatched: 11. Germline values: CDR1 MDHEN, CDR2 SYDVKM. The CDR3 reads CASSPWTGKIHEQYF. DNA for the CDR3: TGTGCCAGCAGTCCATGGACAGGGAAGATCCACGAGCAGTACTTC.

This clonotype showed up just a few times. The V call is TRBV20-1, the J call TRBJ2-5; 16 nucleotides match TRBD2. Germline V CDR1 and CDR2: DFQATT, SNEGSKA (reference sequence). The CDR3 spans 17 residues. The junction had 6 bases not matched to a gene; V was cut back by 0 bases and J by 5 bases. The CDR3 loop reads CSARDGGTSGRAETQYF. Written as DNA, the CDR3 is TGCAGTGCTAGAGATGGGGGGACTAGCGGGAGGGCGGAGACCCAGTACTTC.

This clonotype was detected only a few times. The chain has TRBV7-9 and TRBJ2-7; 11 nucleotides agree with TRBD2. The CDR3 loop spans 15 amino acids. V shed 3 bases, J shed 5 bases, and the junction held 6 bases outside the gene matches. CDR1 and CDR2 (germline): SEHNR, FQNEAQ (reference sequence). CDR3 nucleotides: TGTGCCAGCAGCTTGGGTAGCGGGAGGGCCAACGAGCAGTACTTC. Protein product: CASSLGSGRANEQYF.

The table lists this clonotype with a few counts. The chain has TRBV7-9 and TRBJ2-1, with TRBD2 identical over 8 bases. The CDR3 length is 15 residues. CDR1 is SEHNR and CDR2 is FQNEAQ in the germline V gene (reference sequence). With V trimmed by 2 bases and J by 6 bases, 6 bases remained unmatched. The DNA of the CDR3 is TGTGCCAGCAGCTTATTTGCGGGAGGATCCAATGAGCAGTTCTTC. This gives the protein CASSLFAGGSNEQFF.

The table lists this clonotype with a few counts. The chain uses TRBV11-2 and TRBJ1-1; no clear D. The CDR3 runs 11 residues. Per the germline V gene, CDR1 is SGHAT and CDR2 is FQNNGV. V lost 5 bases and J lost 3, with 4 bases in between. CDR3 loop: CASSPDTEAFF. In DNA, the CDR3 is TGTGCCAGCAGCCCGGACACTGAAGCTTTCTTT.

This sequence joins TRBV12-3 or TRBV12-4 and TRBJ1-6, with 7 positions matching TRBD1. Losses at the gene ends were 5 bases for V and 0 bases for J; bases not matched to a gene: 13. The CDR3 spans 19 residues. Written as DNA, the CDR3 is TGTGCCAGCAGTCGTACACCCCCAGGGGGAAGCTCCTATAATTCACCCCTCCACTTT. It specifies CASSRTPPGGSSYNSPLHF.

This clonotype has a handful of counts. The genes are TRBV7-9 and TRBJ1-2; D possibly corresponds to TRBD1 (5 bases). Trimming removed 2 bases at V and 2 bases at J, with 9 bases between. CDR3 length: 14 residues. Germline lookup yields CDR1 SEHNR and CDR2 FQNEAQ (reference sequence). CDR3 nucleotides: TGTGCCAGCAGCTTAACCGGGGGGAACTATGGCTACACCTTC. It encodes CASSLTGGNYGYTF.

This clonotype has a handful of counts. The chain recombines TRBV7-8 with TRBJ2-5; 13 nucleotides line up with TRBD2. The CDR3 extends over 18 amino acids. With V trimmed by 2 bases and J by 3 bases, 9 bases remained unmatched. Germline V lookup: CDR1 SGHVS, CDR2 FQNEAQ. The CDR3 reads CASSLRLAGTSGEETQYF. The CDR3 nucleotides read TGTGCCAGCAGCTTACGTTTGGCCGGGACTAGCGGGGAAGAGACCCAGTACTTC.

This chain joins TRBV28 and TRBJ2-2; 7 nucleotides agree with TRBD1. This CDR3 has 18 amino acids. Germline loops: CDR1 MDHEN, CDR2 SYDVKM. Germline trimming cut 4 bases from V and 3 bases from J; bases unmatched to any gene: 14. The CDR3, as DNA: TGTGCCAGCAGTTCGAATCACGACAGGGCTGCAGACACCGGGGAGCTGTTTTTT. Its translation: CASSSNHDRAADTGELFF.

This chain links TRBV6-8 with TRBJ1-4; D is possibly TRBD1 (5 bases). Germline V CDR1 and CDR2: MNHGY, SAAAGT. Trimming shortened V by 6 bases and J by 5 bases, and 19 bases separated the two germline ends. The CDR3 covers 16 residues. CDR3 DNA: TGTGCCAGCAGCCCCCAGGCAGGGATAACGAATGAAAAACTGTTTTTT. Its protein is CASSPQAGITNEKLFF.

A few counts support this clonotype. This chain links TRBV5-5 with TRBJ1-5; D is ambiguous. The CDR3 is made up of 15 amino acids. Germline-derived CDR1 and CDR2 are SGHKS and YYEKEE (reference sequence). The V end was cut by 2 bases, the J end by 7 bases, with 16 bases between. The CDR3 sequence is CASSFAGGWSQPQHF. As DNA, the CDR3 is TGTGCCAGCAGCTTCGCAGGAGGATGGAGCCAGCCCCAGCATTTT.

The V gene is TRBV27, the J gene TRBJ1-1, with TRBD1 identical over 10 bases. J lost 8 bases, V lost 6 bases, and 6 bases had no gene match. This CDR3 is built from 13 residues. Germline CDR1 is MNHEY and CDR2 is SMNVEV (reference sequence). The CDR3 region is CASRMDRGSEAFF. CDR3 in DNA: TGTGCCAGCAGGATGGACAGGGGGTCCGAAGCTTTCTTT.

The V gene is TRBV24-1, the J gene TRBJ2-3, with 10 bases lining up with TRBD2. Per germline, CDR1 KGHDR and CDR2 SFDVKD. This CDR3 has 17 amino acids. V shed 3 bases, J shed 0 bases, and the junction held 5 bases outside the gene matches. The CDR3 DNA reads TGTGCCACCAGTGATCAACTAGCGGGGCTTAGCACAGATACGCAGTATTTT. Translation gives CATSDQLAGLSTDTQYF.

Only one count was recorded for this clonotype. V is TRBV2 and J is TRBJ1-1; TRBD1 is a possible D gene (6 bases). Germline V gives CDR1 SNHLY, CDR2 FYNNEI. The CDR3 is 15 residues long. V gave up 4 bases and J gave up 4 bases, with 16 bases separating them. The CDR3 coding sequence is TGTGCCAGCAGTGCAAAAGACGGGGGGCCCACTGAAGCTTTCTTT. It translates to CASSAKDGGPTEAFF. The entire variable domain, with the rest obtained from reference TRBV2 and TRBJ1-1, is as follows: EPEVTQTPSHQVTQMGQEVILRCVPISNHLYFYWYRQILGQKVEFLVSFYNNEISEKSEIFDDQFSVERPDGSNFTLKIRSTKLEDSAMYFCASSAKDGGPTEAFFGQGTRLTVV.

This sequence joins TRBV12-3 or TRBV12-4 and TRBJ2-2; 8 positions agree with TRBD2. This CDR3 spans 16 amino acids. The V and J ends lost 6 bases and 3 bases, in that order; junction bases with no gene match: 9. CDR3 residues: CASSRGGGFDTGELFF. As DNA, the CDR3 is TGTGCCAGCAGCCGGGGGGGTGGGTTCGACACCGGGGAGCTGTTTTTT.

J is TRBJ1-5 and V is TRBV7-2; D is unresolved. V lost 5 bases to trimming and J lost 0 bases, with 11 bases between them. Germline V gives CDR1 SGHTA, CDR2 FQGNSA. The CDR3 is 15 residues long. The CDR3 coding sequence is TGTGCCAGCAGCCTCTTTCCGAATAGCAATCAGCCCCAGCATTTT. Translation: CASSLFPNSNQPQHF.

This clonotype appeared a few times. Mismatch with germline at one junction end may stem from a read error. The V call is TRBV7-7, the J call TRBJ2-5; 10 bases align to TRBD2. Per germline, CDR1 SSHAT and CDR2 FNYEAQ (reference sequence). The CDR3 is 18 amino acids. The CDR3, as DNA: TGTGCTAGCAGCCCGGGGTCGGCTAGCGGGAGTAGAGGAGAGACCCAGTACTTC. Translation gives CASSPGSASGSRGETQYF.